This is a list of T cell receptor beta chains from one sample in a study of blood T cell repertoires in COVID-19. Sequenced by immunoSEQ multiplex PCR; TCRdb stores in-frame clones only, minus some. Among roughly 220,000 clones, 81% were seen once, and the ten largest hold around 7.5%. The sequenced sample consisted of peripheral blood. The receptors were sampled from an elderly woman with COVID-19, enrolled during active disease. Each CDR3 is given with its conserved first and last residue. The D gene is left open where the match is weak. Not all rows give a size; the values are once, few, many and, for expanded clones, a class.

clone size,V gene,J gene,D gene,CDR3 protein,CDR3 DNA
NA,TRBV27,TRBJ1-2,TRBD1,CASSWTGKRQGDGYTF,TGTGCCAGCAGTTGGACAGGGAAAAGACAAGGAGATGGCTACACCTTC
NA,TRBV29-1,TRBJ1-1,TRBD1,CSARSDREGTEAFF,TGCAGCGCTCGATCCGACAGGGAAGGCACTGAAGCTTTCTTT
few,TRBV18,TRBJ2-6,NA,CASSHSGLRSGANVLTF,TGTGCCAGCTCACACTCGGGACTCCGCTCTGGGGCCAACGTCCTGACTTTC
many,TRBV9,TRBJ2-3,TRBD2,CASSETSGGLTDTQYF,TGTGCCAGCAGCGAGACTAGCGGGGGACTCACAGATACGCAGTATTTT
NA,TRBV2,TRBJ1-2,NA,CASSPRGRRFYGYTF,TGTGCCAGCAGTCCCCGGGGGAGAAGGTTCTATGGCTACACCTTC
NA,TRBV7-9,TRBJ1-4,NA,CASSLAGSHGLFF,TGTGCCAGCAGCTTAGCAGGAAGTCACGGGCTGTTTTTT
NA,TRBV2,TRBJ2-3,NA,CASSPESGRTDTQYF,TGTGCCAGCAGCCCAGAGAGCGGCCGCACAGATACGCAGTATTTT
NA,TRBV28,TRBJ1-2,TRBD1,CAAHTGGGGYTF,TGTGCCGCCCACACAGGGGGCGGCGGCTACACCTTC
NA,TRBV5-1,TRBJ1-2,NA,CASSPGQTYGYTF,TGCGCCAGCAGCCCCGGACAGACCTATGGCTACACCTTC
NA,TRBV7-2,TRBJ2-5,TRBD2,CASSTTSGGEETQYF,TGTGCCAGCAGCACAACTAGCGGGGGGGAAGAGACCCAGTACTTC
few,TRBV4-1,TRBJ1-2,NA,CASSQDRAGAGGYTF,TGCGCCAGCAGCCAAGATCGCGCTGGGGCTGGTGGCTACACCTTC
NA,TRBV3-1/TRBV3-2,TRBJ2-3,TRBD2,CASSQGPTSGRVTDTQYF,TGTGCCAGCAGCCAAGGCCCTACTAGCGGGAGGGTGACAGATACGCAGTATTTT
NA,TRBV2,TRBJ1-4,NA,CASISGEWEKLFF,TGTGCCAGCATTTCAGGGGAATGGGAAAAACTGTTTTTT
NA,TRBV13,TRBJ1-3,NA,CASSSQDSGNTIYF,TGTGCCAGCAGCTCACAGGACTCTGGAAACACCATATATTTT
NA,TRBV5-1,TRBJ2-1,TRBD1,CASSSGTGLNEQFF,TGCGCCAGCAGCTCCGGGACAGGGCTCAATGAGCAGTTCTTC
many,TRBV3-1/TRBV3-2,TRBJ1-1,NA,CASSPGVESTEAFF,TGTGCCAGCAGCCCAGGGGTGGAGAGCACTGAAGCTTTCTTT
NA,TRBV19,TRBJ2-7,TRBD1,CASSPRRGQGNEQYF,TGTGCCAGTAGTCCTCGACGGGGACAGGGGAACGAGCAGTACTTC
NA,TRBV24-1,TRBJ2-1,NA,CATSDLPIGVGYYNEQFF,TGTGCCACCAGTGATTTGCCCATAGGGGTCGGGTACTACAATGAGCAGTTCTTC
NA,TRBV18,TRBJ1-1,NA,CASSPSLRNTEAFF,TGTGCCAGCTCACCCTCGTTGAGGAACACTGAAGCTTTCTTT
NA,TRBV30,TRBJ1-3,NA,CAWRPQAGNTIYF,TGTGCCTGGAGGCCCCAGGCTGGAAACACCATATATTTT
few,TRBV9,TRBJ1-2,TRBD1,CASSRDGGQGKRSYTF,TGTGCCAGCAGCAGAGACGGGGGACAGGGGAAAAGGAGCTACACCTTC
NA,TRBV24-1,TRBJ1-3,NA,CATSDPGSQGGNTIYF,TGTGCCACCAGTGATCCCGGGTCACAGGGAGGAAACACCATATATTTT
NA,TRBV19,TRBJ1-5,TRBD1,CASRPGTGGYGNQPQHF,TGTGCCAGTAGACCTGGAACAGGGGGCTACGGCAATCAGCCCCAGCATTTT
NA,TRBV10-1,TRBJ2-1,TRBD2,CASSPYRGVEEQFF,TGCGCCAGCAGCCCCTACCGGGGGGTTGAGGAGCAGTTCTTC
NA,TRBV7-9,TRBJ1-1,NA,CASSLGQANTEAFF,TGTGCCAGCAGCCTAGGCCAAGCGAACACTGAAGCTTTCTTT
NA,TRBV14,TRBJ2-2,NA,CASSPRLYTGELFF,TGTGCCAGCAGCCCCAGGCTTTACACCGGGGAGCTGTTTTTT
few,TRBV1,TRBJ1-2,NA,CTSTPKGYTF,TGCACCAGCACGCCTAAAGGCTACACCTTC
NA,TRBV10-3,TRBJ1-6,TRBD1,CAIGLTGGSYNSPLHF,TGTGCCATCGGATTGACAGGGGGATCCTATAATTCACCCCTCCACTTT
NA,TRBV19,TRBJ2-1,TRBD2,CASSMGLAEFF,TGTGCCAGTAGTATGGGACTAGCGGAGTTCTTC
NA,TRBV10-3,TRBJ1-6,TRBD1,CAISADRVNSPLHF,TGTGCCATCAGTGCGGACAGGGTTAATTCACCCCTCCACTTT
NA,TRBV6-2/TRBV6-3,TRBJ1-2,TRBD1,CASSTLPTGNNYGYTF,TGTGCCAGCAGTACCCTACCGACAGGGAATAACTATGGCTACACCTTC
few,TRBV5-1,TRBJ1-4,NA,CASSLLAGNEKLFF,TGCGCCAGCAGCTTGTTAGCAGGGAATGAAAAACTGTTTTTT
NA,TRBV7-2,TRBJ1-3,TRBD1,CASSPWDRGRGNTIYF,TGTGCCAGCAGCCCTTGGGACAGGGGAAGGGGAAACACCATATATTTT